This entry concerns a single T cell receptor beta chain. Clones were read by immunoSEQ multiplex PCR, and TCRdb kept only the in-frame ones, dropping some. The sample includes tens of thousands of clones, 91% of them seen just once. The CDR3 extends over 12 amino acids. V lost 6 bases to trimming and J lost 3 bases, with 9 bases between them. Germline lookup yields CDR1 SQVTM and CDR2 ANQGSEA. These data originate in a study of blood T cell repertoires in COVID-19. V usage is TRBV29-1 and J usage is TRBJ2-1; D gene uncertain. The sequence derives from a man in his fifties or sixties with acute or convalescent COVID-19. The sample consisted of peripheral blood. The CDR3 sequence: CSVVYLYNEQFF. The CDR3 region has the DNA TGCAGCGTCGTCTACCTCTACAATGAGCAGTTCTTC.